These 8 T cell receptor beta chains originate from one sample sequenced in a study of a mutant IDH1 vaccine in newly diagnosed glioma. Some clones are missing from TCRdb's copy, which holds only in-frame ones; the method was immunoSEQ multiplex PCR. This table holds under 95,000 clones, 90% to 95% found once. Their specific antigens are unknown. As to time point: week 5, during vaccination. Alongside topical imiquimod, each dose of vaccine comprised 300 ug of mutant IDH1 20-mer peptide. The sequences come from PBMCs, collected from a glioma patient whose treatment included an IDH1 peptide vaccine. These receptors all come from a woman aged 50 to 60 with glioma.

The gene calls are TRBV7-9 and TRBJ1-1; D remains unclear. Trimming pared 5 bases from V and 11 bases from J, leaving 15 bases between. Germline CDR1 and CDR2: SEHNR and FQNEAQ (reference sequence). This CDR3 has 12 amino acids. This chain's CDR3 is CASSPEWPGAFF. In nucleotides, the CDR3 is TGTGCCAGCAGCCCCGAATGGCCGGGGGCTTTCTTT. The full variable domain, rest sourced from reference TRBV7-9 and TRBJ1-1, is DTGVSQNPRHKITKRGQNVTFRCDPISEHNRLYWYRQTLGQGPEFLTYFQNEAQLEKSRLLSDRFSAERPKGSFSTLEIQRTEQGDSAMYLCASSPEWPGAFFGQGTRLTVV.

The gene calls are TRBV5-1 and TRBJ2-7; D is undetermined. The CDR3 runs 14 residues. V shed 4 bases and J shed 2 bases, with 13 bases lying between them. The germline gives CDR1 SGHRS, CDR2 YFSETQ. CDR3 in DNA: TGCGCCAGCAGCCTCACGGACCTAGCCTACGAGCAGTACTTC. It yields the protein CASSLTDLAYEQYF.

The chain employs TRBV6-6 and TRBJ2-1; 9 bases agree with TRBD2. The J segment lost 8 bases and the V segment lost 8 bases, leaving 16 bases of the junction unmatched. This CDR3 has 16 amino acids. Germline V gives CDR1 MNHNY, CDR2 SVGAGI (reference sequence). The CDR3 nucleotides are TGTGCCAGCTTCCCCCGGGGAGCTAGCGGGACCCATGAGCAGTTCTTC. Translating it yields CASFPRGASGTHEQFF.

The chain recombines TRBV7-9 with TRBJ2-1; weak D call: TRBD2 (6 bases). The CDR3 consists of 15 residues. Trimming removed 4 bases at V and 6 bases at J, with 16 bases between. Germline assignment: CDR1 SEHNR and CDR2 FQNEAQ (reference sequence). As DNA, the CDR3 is TGTGCCAGCAGCTCTGTAGGAGTGGGGGGCAATGAGCAGTTCTTC. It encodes CASSSVGVGGNEQFF.

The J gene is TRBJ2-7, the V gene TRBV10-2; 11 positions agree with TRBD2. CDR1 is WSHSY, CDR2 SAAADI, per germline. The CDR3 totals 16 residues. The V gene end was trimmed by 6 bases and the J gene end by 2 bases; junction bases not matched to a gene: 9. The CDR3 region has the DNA TGCGCCAGCAGGGAGAATAGCGGGAGGGCAACCTACGAGCAGTACTTC. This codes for CASRENSGRATYEQYF.

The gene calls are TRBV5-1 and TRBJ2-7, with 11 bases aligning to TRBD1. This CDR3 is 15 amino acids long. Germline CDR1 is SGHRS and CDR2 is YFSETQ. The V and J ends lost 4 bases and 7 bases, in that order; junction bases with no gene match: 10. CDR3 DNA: TGCGCCAGCAGCCCCTCCGGACAGGGGGCGGGGGAGCAGTACTTC. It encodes CASSPSGQGAGEQYF.

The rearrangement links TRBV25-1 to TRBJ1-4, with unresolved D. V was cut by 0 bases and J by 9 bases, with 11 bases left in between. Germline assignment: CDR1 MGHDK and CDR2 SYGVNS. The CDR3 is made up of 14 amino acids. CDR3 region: CASSEYNGPQKLFF. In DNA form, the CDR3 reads TGTGCCAGCAGTGAATATAATGGGCCCCAAAAACTGTTTTTT.

The CDR3 here is CASSSTSGRASYNEQFF. In DNA form, the CDR3 reads TGTGCCAGCAGCTCGACTAGCGGGAGGGCCTCCTACAATGAGCAGTTCTTC. The genes are TRBV7-9 and TRBJ2-1, with 14 bases aligning to TRBD2. CDR1 SEHNR and CDR2 FQNEAQ come from the germline V gene (reference sequence). Trimming took 4 bases from V and 0 from J; bases not matched to a gene: 2. CDR3 length equals 17 residues.